These T cell receptor beta chains were read from a single sample in a study of T cell responses to AZD1222 COVID-19 vaccine. Measured with immunoSEQ multiplex PCR; TCRdb has only the in-frame clones, and not every one. Seen here are about 120,000 clones, approximately 83% observed once, and the top ten hold 3.9%. Sequenced material: peripheral blood, taken on day 0 of MenACWY control vaccination. These receptor sequences come from an adult in good health. Both conserved end residues are part of each CDR3. D genes are given only for firm matches. Clone sizes are given selectively: once, few, many, or a class where the clone is expanded.

V	J	size	D	CDR3	DNA
TRBV5-5	TRBJ1-1	NA	NA	CASSFPSGANKAFF	TGTGCCAGCAGCTTTCCCTCAGGGGCCAACAAAGCTTTCTTT
TRBV19	TRBJ1-5	NA	NA	CASSIHSPGNQPQHF	TGTGCCAGTAGTATCCACAGTCCGGGCAATCAGCCCCAGCATTTT
TRBV3-1/TRBV3-2	TRBJ2-1	NA	NA	CASSQDEGTKQFF	TGTGCCAGCAGCCAAGATGAAGGAACTAAGCAGTTCTTC
TRBV15	TRBJ1-1	NA	NA	CATSSILGENTEAFF	TGTGCCACCAGCTCAATATTGGGGGAGAACACTGAAGCTTTCTTT
TRBV7-2	TRBJ1-1	NA	NA	CASSRDSYTEAFF	TGTGCCAGCAGCAGAGACAGTTACACTGAAGCTTTCTTT
TRBV15	TRBJ1-2	NA	NA	CATSRGGQLRGYGYTF	TGTGCCACCAGCAGAGGGGGACAACTACGAGGCTATGGCTACACCTTC
TRBV7-3	TRBJ1-1	NA	NA	CASSLNMVTEAFF	TGTGCCAGCAGCTTAAACATGGTCACTGAAGCTTTCTTT
TRBV2	TRBJ2-5	few	TRBD2	CASSEDVGGETQYF	TGTGCCAGCAGTGAAGACGTGGGGGGGGAGACCCAGTACTTC
TRBV12-2	TRBJ2-7	NA	NA	CASRLRVSSYEQYF	TGTGCAAGTCGCTTAAGGGTGTCCTCCTACGAGCAGTACTTC
TRBV6-5	TRBJ1-5	NA	NA	CASSYSGGNQPQHF	TGTGCCAGCAGTTACTCGGGTGGCAATCAGCCCCAGCATTTT
TRBV7-2	TRBJ2-3	NA	NA	CASSLVQTRTDTQYF	TGTGCCAGCAGCTTAGTACAGACGCGAACAGATACGCAGTATTTT
TRBV7-9	TRBJ1-4	NA	NA	CASSGSRSLGRINEKLFF	TGTGCCAGCAGCGGAAGCCGCTCTCTAGGACGGATTAATGAAAAACTGTTTTTT
TRBV6-6	TRBJ2-7	NA	TRBD1	CASSTPGDRGQYEQYF	TGTGCCAGCAGCACCCCCGGGGACAGGGGGCAATACGAGCAGTACTTC
TRBV27	TRBJ2-7	few	TRBD2	CASSSLAGSTYEQYF	TGTGCCAGCAGTTCATTAGCGGGGAGTACCTACGAGCAGTACTTC
TRBV12-3/TRBV12-4	TRBJ1-5	NA	NA	CASSLASVQPQHF	TGTGCCAGCAGTTTAGCGTCGGTCCAGCCCCAGCATTTT
TRBV28	TRBJ1-5	NA	TRBD1	CASRTQGLGNQPQHF	TGTGCCAGCAGAACACAGGGGCTAGGCAATCAGCCCCAGCATTTT